This passage covers 3 T cell receptor beta chains from one sample sequenced in a study of blood T cell repertoires in COVID-19. Clones were read by immunoSEQ multiplex PCR, and TCRdb kept only the in-frame ones, dropping some. The table shows some 300,000 clones, with 85% occurring only once. Sample: peripheral blood. Receptors were obtained from a woman aged 50 to 65 with active or convalescent COVID-19.

As DNA, the CDR3 is TGTGCCAGCAGCCCCAGCTCCTACAATGAGCAGTTCTTC. It specifies CASSPSSYNEQFF. This sequence joins TRBV9 and TRBJ2-1; no clear D. Germline V gives CDR1 SGDLS, CDR2 YYNGEE. This CDR3 comprises 13 residues. Trimming cost V 4 bases and J 0 bases, with 5 bases left between them.

This chain links TRBV30 with TRBJ1-1, with 10 bases matching TRBD1. V trimming: 2 bases; J trimming: 0 bases; junction bases outside the gene matches: 9. CDR3 size: 17 residues. CDR1 and CDR2 from the germline V gene are GTSNPN and SVGIG (reference sequence). For the CDR3, the DNA is TGTGCCTGGAGTCCGATTGGGACAGGGGCGATGAACACTGAAGCTTTCTTT. Amino acids: CAWSPIGTGAMNTEAFF.

The chain carries TRBV28 and TRBJ1-2, with a tentative D call TRBD1 (6 bases). Germline CDR1 MDHEN, CDR2 SYDVKM. V shed 4 bases and J shed 7 bases, with 25 bases lying between them. The CDR3 has 17 residues. The CDR3 is CASSSAQGRYRVAGYTF. The CDR3 DNA reads as TGTGCCAGCAGTTCCGCGCAGGGACGGTACAGGGTCGCTGGCTACACCTTC.